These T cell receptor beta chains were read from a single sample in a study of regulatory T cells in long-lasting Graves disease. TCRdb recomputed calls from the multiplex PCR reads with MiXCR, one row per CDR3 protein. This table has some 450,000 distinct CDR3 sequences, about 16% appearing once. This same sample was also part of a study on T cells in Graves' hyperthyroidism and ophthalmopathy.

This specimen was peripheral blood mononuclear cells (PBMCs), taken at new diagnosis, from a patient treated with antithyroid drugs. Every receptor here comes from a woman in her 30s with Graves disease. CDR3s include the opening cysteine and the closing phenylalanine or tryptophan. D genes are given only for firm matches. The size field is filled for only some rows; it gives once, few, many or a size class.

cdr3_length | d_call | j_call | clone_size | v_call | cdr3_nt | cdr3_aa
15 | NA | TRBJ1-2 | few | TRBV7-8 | TGTGCCAGCAGCTTAGACGTTGGGATTATGGCACGAGGCACCTTC | CASSLDVGIMARGTF
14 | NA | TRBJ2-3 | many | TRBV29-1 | TGCAGCGTTGAACGGCGGGGACGCACAGATACGCAGTATTTT | CSVERRGRTDTQYF
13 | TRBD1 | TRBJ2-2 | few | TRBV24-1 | TGTGCCACCAGTGATTGGACAGGGGGGGAGCTGTTTTTT | CATSDWTGGELFF
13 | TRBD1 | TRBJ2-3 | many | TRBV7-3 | TGTGCCAGTACAGGGGGCCCCACAGATACGCAGTATTTT | CASTGGPTDTQYF
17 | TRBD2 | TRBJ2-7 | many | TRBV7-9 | TGTGCCAGTGCTAGTAGCGCTATGGCTAGCGGGAGCAACGAGCAGTACTTC | CASASSAMASGSNEQYF
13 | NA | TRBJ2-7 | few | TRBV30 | TGTGCCTGGAGTGGTGGGAACTCCTACGAGCAGTACTTC | CAWSGGNSYEQYF
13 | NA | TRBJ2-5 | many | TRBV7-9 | TGTGCCAGCAGCCGGGAGCCCTTGGAGACCCAGTACTTC | CASSREPLETQYF
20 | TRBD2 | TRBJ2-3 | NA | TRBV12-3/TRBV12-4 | TGTGCCAGCAGCTTAAGGGTCGGGACTAGCGTGAGTAGGCTTCCAGATACGCAGTATTTT | CASSLRVGTSVSRLPDTQYF
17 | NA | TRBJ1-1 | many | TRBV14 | TGTGCCAGCAGCCAAGATTTCATTGGGCGCGCCAACCTTGAAGCTTTCTTT | CASSQDFIGRANLEAFF
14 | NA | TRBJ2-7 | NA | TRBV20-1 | TGCAGTGCTACCCCAAGGACAGCTGCCTACGAGCAGTACTTC | CSATPRTAAYEQYF
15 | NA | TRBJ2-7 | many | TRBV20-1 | TGCAGTGCTAGAGATCTGGGCAGACCCTCCTACGAGCAGTACTTC | CSARDLGRPSYEQYF
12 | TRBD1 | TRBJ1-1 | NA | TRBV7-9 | TGTGCCGGCAGCTTAGATCAAGGGGGCGCTTTCTTT | CAGSLDQGGAFF
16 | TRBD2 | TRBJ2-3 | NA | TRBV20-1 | TGCAGTGGTAAACGACTAGCCAACCCCTTCACAGATACGCAGTATTTT | CSGKRLANPFTDTQYF
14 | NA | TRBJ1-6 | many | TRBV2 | TGTGCCAGCAGGAGGGACATGGGCAATTCACCCCTCCACTTT | CASRRDMGNSPLHF
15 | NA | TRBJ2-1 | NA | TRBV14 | TGTGCCAGCAGCCGAGTTGACTGGATAAACAATGAGCAGTTCTTC | CASSRVDWINNEQFF
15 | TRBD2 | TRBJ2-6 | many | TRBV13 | TGTGCCAGCAGCCCCCGGGAGGCCGGGGCCAACGTCCTGACTTTC | CASSPREAGANVLTF
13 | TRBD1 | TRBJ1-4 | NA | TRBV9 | TGTGCCAGCAGCGTAGGGGACAGGCAAAAACTGTTTTTT | CASSVGDRQKLFF
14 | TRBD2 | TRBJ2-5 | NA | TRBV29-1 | TGCAGCGTTGAGCTAGCGGGATTCGTGGAGACCCAGTACTTC | CSVELAGFVETQYF
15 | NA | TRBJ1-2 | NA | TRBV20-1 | TGCAGTGCTAGAGCAGGTGGAGGGGTGATCTATGGCTACACCTTC | CSARAGGGVIYGYTF
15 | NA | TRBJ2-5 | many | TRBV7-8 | TGTGCCAGCACCCCCCGGGCGGGAAGCCAAGAGACCCAGTACTTC | CASTPRAGSQETQYF
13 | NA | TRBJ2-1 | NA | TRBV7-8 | TGTGCCAGCAGCTTAGGACGGGGTTATGAGCAGTTCTTC | CASSLGRGYEQFF
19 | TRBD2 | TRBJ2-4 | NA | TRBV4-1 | TGCGCCAGCAGCCAAGATCCCCATGGCGGGAGGTTTGGCAAAAACATTCAGTACTTC | CASSQDPHGGRFGKNIQYF
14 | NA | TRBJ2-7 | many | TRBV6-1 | TGTGCCAGCAGTACTAGACAGGTCGCCTACGAGCAGTACTTC | CASSTRQVAYEQYF
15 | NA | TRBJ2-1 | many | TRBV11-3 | TGTGCCAGCAGCGTCGGGGGCGCTACAATAAATGAGCAGTTCTTC | CASSVGGATINEQFF
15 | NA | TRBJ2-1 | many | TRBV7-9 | TGTGCCAGCAGCCCACAGGTTACACCCTACAATGAGCAGTTCTTC | CASSPQVTPYNEQFF
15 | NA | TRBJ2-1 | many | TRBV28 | TGTGCCAGCAGCCCCATGGGGGAGCTCTACAATGAGCAGTTCTTC | CASSPMGELYNEQFF
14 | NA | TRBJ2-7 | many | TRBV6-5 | TGTGCCAGCAGTTGGACCCACGGAGCCTACGAGCAGTACTTC | CASSWTHGAYEQYF